A selection of T cell receptor beta chains follows, all from one sample in a study of early T cells in non-severe SARS-CoV-2 infection. TCRdb used MiXCR to reprocess the 5' RACE reads, holding one entry per CDR3 protein. The data contain about 92,000 distinct CDR3 sequences, 11% to 15% of them singletons. The sequenced sample consisted of whole blood. These receptors were collected from an adult who was a healthcare worker with PCR-confirmed SARS-CoV-2 infection or an uninfected control (not recorded which). The CDR3 runs from the conserved cysteine through the conserved F or W. The D gene is left open where the match is weak. Size values are once, few and many counts, or a class for expanded clones, and some rows have none.

size	V	D	J	CDR3	DNA
few	TRBV18	.	TRBJ1-5	CASSLNSNQPQHF	TGTGCCAGCTCACTAAATAGCAATCAGCCCCAGCATTTT
.	TRBV28	TRBD2	TRBJ2-3	CASRGGLAGYTDTQYF	TGTGCCAGCAGGGGAGGACTAGCGGGGTACACAGATACGCAGTATTTT
few	TRBV2	.	TRBJ1-3	CASSDESLSGNTIYF	TGTGCCAGCAGTGATGAGTCCCTCTCTGGAAACACCATATATTTT
few	TRBV7-6	TRBD1	TRBJ1-1	CASSLFRTGSNTEAFF	TGTGCCAGCAGCCTATTCCGGACAGGCTCGAACACTGAAGCTTTCTTT
.	TRBV4-2	.	TRBJ1-1	CASSLRTNEVFF	TGTGCCAGCAGCCTAAGGACGAATGAAGTTTTCTTT
.	TRBV5-5	.	TRBJ2-7	CASRPDGSYISYEQYF	TGTGCCAGCAGGCCGGACGGATCATATATCTCCTACGAGCAGTACTTC
few	TRBV18	.	TRBJ2-1	CASSPPALSYNEQFF	TGTGCCAGCTCACCACCGGCTTTATCCTACAATGAGCAGTTCTTC
few	TRBV29-1	.	TRBJ2-7	CSVVGESAAYEQYF	TGCAGCGTTGTTGGGGAGAGCGCCGCCTACGAGCAGTACTTC
few	TRBV7-6	.	TRBJ2-2	CASSSEHPWELFF	TGTGCCAGCAGCTCCGAACACCCTTGGGAGCTGTTTTTT
.	TRBV28	.	TRBJ1-5	CASSFRDTSNQPQHF	TGTGCCAGCAGTTTTCGGGACACTAGCAATCAGCCCCAGCATTTT
.	TRBV6-5	.	TRBJ2-7	CASSYGRTYEQYF	TGTGCCAGCAGTTACGGACGGACCTACGAGCAGTACTTC
many	TRBV6-2/TRBV6-3	.	TRBJ2-3	CASSYLGSGDTQYF	TGTGCCAGCAGTTACCTAGGGAGCGGAGATACGCAGTATTTT
.	TRBV7-6	.	TRBJ2-5	CASSLDTGIQETQYF	TGTGCCAGCAGCTTAGATACAGGGATACAAGAGACCCAGTACTTC
.	TRBV6-1	.	TRBJ2-7	CAAPGSRILGYEQYF	TGTGCCGCTCCCGGGAGTAGGATATTGGGTTACGAGCAGTACTTC
.	TRBV5-1	TRBD2	TRBJ2-3	CASSFHSPAGGRTDTQYF	TGCGCCAGCAGCTTCCATTCACCGGCGGGGGGGCGGACAGATACGCAGTATTTT
.	TRBV4-3	.	TRBJ2-7	CASSQDVGYEQYF	TGCGCCAGCAGCCAAGACGTAGGATATGAGCAGTACTTC
few	TRBV7-2	.	TRBJ2-2	CASSLARSKFAGELFF	TGTGCCAGCAGCTTAGCGCGCAGCAAATTCGCCGGGGAGCTGTTTTTT
few	TRBV7-3	.	TRBJ2-5	CASSLKVTRGETQYF	TGTGCCAGCAGCTTAAAAGTAACTAGAGGAGAGACCCAGTACTTC
many	TRBV11-2	.	TRBJ2-7	CASSLGGPRDEQYF	TGTGCCAGCAGCTTAGGAGGCCCCCGGGACGAGCAGTACTTC
.	TRBV4-2	.	TRBJ2-7	CASSQDPPGDRSRYEQYF	TGTGCCAGCAGCCAAGACCCCCCGGGCGACAGGTCCCGTTACGAGCAGTACTTC
few	TRBV20-1	.	TRBJ2-7	CSPGRAAGISYEQYF	TGCAGTCCAGGTCGTGCAGCAGGGATTTCCTACGAGCAGTACTTC
.	TRBV30	.	TRBJ1-2	CAWSISRYGYTF	TGTGCCTGGAGCATCAGTCGCTATGGCTACACCTTC
.	TRBV27	TRBD1	TRBJ2-1	CASRRGHEQFF	TGTGCCAGCAGGAGGGGGCATGAGCAGTTCTTC
many	TRBV2	.	TRBJ2-1	CASSEALPGYSEQFF	TGTGCCAGCAGTGAAGCGCTTCCAGGGTACAGTGAGCAGTTCTTC
many	TRBV20-1	.	TRBJ2-3	CSAWTGTDTQYF	TGCAGTGCTTGGACTGGTACAGATACGCAGTATTTT
many	TRBV20-1	.	TRBJ1-2	CSAMGRPYGYTF	TGCAGTGCCATGGGACGGCCCTATGGCTACACCTTC
.	TRBV6-5	.	TRBJ2-6	CASREIPATGANVLSF	TGTGCCAGCAGAGAGATCCCAGCTACTGGGGCCAACGTCCTGTCTTTC
few	TRBV18	TRBD1	TRBJ2-1	CASSPGTGNNEQFF	TGTGCCAGCTCACCAGGGACAGGGAACAATGAGCAGTTCTTC
many	TRBV29-1	.	TRBJ2-3	CSVGQGGDTQYF	TGCAGCGTTGGACAGGGAGGAGATACGCAGTATTTT
once	TRBV5-5	TRBD1	TRBJ2-3	CASSETGNTDTQYF	TGTGCCAGCAGCGAGACAGGGAACACAGATACGCAGTATTTT
many	TRBV20-1	TRBD2	TRBJ2-7	CSVPTSGGFEQYF	TGCAGTGTCCCGACTAGCGGGGGGTTTGAGCAGTACTTC
few	TRBV28	.	TRBJ1-6	CASRILPGQNSPLHF	TGTGCCAGCAGGATCCTTCCGGGACAAAATTCACCCCTCCACTTT
few	TRBV20-1	.	TRBJ1-2	CSARKTGGAGGYTF	TGCAGTGCTAGAAAAACCGGGGGCGCCGGTGGCTACACCTTC
.	TRBV6-6	.	TRBJ1-6	CASTIQGGVYNSPLHF	TGTGCCAGCACCATCCAGGGCGGGGTCTATAATTCACCCCTCCACTTT
few	TRBV28	TRBD1	TRBJ1-2	CASSPDREDYGYTF	TGTGCCAGCAGTCCGGACAGGGAGGACTATGGCTACACCTTC
.	TRBV7-9	.	TRBJ2-7	CASSLAYNSYEQYF	TGTGCCAGCAGCTTAGCGTACAACTCCTACGAGCAGTACTTC
few	TRBV29-1	.	TRBJ2-1	CSAQASSDSYNEQFF	TGCAGCGCACAAGCTAGTTCGGACTCCTACAATGAGCAGTTCTTC
few	TRBV7-9	TRBD2	TRBJ2-3	CASSLRLAGPDTDTQYF	TGTGCCAGCAGCTTACGGTTAGCGGGGCCTGACACAGATACGCAGTATTTT
.	TRBV29-1	.	TRBJ1-2	CSVDEGGYTF	TGCAGCGTTGACGAGGGAGGCTACACCTTC
few	TRBV29-1	TRBD2	TRBJ2-3	CSGGGGGTDTQYF	TGCAGCGGCGGGGGGGGCGGCACAGATACGCAGTATTTT
few	TRBV20-1	.	TRBJ1-5	CSALSDGGQEQPQHF	TGCAGTGCTCTGAGTGATGGGGGGCAAGAACAGCCCCAGCATTTT
many	TRBV28	.	TRBJ2-1	CASSLGQSSYNEQFF	TGTGCCAGCAGTTTAGGACAAAGCTCCTACAATGAGCAGTTCTTC
many	TRBV18	.	TRBJ1-1	CASSPLQGGPMNTEAFF	TGTGCCAGCTCACCGCTACAGGGAGGACCTATGAACACTGAAGCTTTCTTT
many	TRBV4-2	.	TRBJ1-2	CASSQDIVATNYGYTF	TGTGCCAGCAGCCAAGATATAGTTGCGACTAACTATGGCTACACCTTC
few	TRBV20-1	.	TRBJ1-2	CSARGQSYGYTF	TGCAGTGCTAGAGGACAGTCCTATGGCTACACCTTC
.	TRBV12-3/TRBV12-4	TRBD2	TRBJ2-3	CSSSLGRRGVGDTQYF	TGTTCCAGCAGTTTAGGGCGGCGGGGGGTTGGAGATACGCAGTATTTT
.	TRBV20-1	.	TRBJ2-7	CSARDPNFYEQYF	TGCAGTGCTAGAGATCCCAATTTCTACGAGCAGTACTTC
medium-sized	TRBV12-3/TRBV12-4	.	TRBJ1-1	CASSSSGGYTEAFF	TGTGCCAGCAGTTCCTCCGGGGGTTACACTGAAGCTTTCTTT
.	TRBV7-2	.	TRBJ2-7	CASSYRAGEQYF	TGTGCCAGCAGCTACAGGGCCGGGGAGCAGTACTTC
few	TRBV4-2	.	TRBJ1-2	CASSLMTGENYGYTF	TGTGCCAGCAGCCTGATGACAGGAGAAAACTATGGCTACACCTTC
many	TRBV6-2/TRBV6-3	.	TRBJ2-1	CASSYPLGVNEQFF	TGTGCCAGCAGTTACCCCTTAGGTGTCAATGAGCAGTTCTTC
many	TRBV4-3	TRBD2	TRBJ2-7	CASSPFSGTSDEQYF	TGCGCCAGCAGCCCTTTCTCCGGGACTAGCGACGAGCAGTACTTC
.	TRBV20-1	.	TRBJ2-3	CSATLGVSVDTQYF	TGCAGTGCTACGCTAGGAGTTAGTGTCGATACGCAGTATTTT
many	TRBV28	.	TRBJ2-1	CASSLPGQVFNEQFF	TGTGCCAGCAGTTTACCAGGTCAGGTTTTTAATGAGCAGTTCTTC
few	TRBV12-3/TRBV12-4	.	TRBJ2-3	CASSLFFGGGDLSTDTQYF	TGTGCCAGCAGTTTATTCTTCGGGGGCGGGGATTTGAGCACAGATACGCAGTATTTT
many	TRBV29-1	.	TRBJ1-2	CSVEEGVYGYTF	TGCAGCGTTGAAGAGGGGGTGTATGGCTACACCTTC
many	TRBV6-2/TRBV6-3	.	TRBJ1-5	CASRSGGLGNQPQHF	TGTGCCAGCAGGAGTGGGGGGTTGGGCAATCAGCCCCAGCATTTT
.	TRBV28	.	TRBJ1-1	CASSLYGTRDGAFF	TGTGCCAGCAGTTTATACGGGACGAGGGATGGAGCTTTCTTT